A single sample gave rise to the 14 T cell receptor beta chains below, sequenced in a study of blood T cell repertoires in COVID-19. Profiled with immunoSEQ multiplex PCR; TCRdb holds only in-frame clones, not every one. The sample lists more than 350,000 clones, 70% to 90% occurring once. The specimen was PBMCs or T cells enriched from blood (not recorded which). These TCRs come from a woman between 18 and 29 years old who had been exposed to COVID-19.

The chain couples TRBV9 to TRBJ1-6; 9 nucleotides line up with TRBD1. Germline loops: CDR1 SGDLS, CDR2 YYNGEE. The CDR3 runs 15 residues. After removal of 7 bases from V and 5 bases from J, the junction contained 7 bases not matched to a gene. The CDR3 nucleotides read TGTGCCAGCGGGGACAGGGTATCCCATAATTCACCCCTCCACTTT. It codes for CASGDRVSHNSPLHF.

This chain links TRBV11-2 with TRBJ2-1; TRBD2 aligns across 8 bases. This CDR3 comprises 16 residues. Germline V gene data show CDR1 as SGHAT and CDR2 as FQNNGV. With 2 bases clipped from V and 3 bases from J, the junction kept 6 bases outside the gene matches. The CDR3 reads CASSLPGTSHYNEQFF. In DNA form, the CDR3 reads TGTGCCAGCAGCTTACCCGGGACTAGTCACTACAATGAGCAGTTCTTC.

The J gene is TRBJ2-3, the V gene TRBV29-1; 8 nucleotides agree with TRBD1. Germline V gives CDR1 SQVTM, CDR2 ANQGSEA. V gave up 4 bases and J gave up 0 bases; unmatched junction bases: 3. The CDR3 contains 14 residues. CDR3 region: CSVGRDRSTDTQYF. The CDR3 DNA is TGCAGCGTTGGGAGGGACAGGAGCACAGATACGCAGTATTTT.

V gene TRBV9 combines with J gene TRBJ1-6; the D is unclear. Germline V CDR1 and CDR2: SGDLS, YYNGEE. The length of the CDR3 is 15 residues. V was cut by 2 bases and J by 7 bases, with 13 bases left in between. DNA of the CDR3: TGTGCCAGCAGCGTGAGGACTCTACCAAATTCACCCCTCCACTTT. It specifies CASSVRTLPNSPLHF.

V usage is TRBV24-1 and J usage is TRBJ2-3; 12 positions agree with TRBD2. Germline lookup yields CDR1 KGHDR and CDR2 SFDVKD. V gave up 3 bases and J gave up 0 bases; unmatched junction bases: 3. The CDR3 has 17 amino acids. The CDR3 DNA reads TGTGCCACCAGTGATCCGGGACTAGCGGGTAGCACAGATACGCAGTATTTT. Amino acids: CATSDPGLAGSTDTQYF.

DNA of the CDR3: TGTGCCAGCAGCCCAGGGGGCTGGGAGACCCAGTACTTC. It translates to CASSPGGWETQYF. The V gene is TRBV6-5, the J gene TRBJ2-5; 8 positions agree with TRBD1. Per germline, CDR1 MNHEY and CDR2 SVGAGI. This CDR3 has 13 residues. With V trimmed by 6 bases and J by 5 bases, 5 bases remained unmatched.

The gene calls are TRBV24-1 and TRBJ1-5, with a possible D match to TRBD1 (6 bases). CDR3 length: 14 amino acids. Germline CDR1 is KGHDR and CDR2 is SFDVKD. Trimming stripped 2 bases from V and 6 bases from J, with 10 bases between. DNA for the CDR3: TGTGCCACCAGTGATTCCGGACAGCTTCAGCCCCAGCATTTT. Amino acids: CATSDSGQLQPQHF.

The chain links TRBV9 to TRBJ2-7, with D perhaps TRBD1 (6 bases). The length of the CDR3 is 15 residues. Per germline, CDR1 SGDLS and CDR2 YYNGEE. V shed 3 bases and J shed 0 bases, with 13 bases lying between them. CDR3 residues: CASSATGQGSYEQYF. CDR3 nucleotide sequence: TGTGCCAGCAGCGCGACAGGTCAAGGCTCCTACGAGCAGTACTTC.

This clone appeared a single time. The rearrangement uses TRBV9 and TRBJ2-1, with 11 bases matching TRBD2. There are 15 residues in the CDR3. V was pared by 4 bases and J by 7 bases, with 7 bases of the junction left unmatched. Germline lookup yields CDR1 SGDLS and CDR2 YYNGEE. The CDR3 sequence: CASSLISGRVNEQFF. For the CDR3, the DNA is TGTGCCAGCAGCCTAATTAGCGGGAGGGTGAATGAGCAGTTCTTC.

There are a few counts of this clone. The rearrangement uses TRBV28 and TRBJ2-7; 9 positions match TRBD1. The CDR3 totals 16 residues. Per germline, CDR1 MDHEN and CDR2 SYDVKM. The junction had 7 bases not matched to a gene; V was cut back by 2 bases and J by 2 bases. The CDR3 region has the DNA TGTGCCAGCAGTTTACCTGTCACAGGGGGCCCCTACGAGCAGTACTTC. Translation: CASSLPVTGGPYEQYF.

This clone occurred once. CDR3 amino acids: CASSQGNSPLHF. The CDR3 nucleotides read TGTGCCAGTAGCCAGGGAAATTCACCCCTCCACTTT. The chain has TRBV19 and TRBJ1-6; D is possibly TRBD1 (5 bases). The CDR3 sequence is 12 residues long. CDR1 and CDR2 from the germline V gene are LNHDA and SQIVND (reference sequence). V was cut by 6 bases and J by 7 bases, with 7 bases left in between.

This clone was recorded only once. The CDR3 sequence: CASSFGLAGGEQYF. CDR3 nucleotides: TGTGCCAGCAGTTTCGGACTAGCGGGTGGCGAGCAGTACTTC. The chain combines TRBV28 with TRBJ2-7, with 11 bases aligning to TRBD2. The CDR3 spans 14 residues. CDR1 and CDR2 from the germline V gene are MDHEN and SYDVKM. After removal of 3 bases from V and 6 bases from J, the junction contained 4 bases not matched to a gene. Supplemented by reference TRBV28 and TRBJ2-7, the full variable domain reads DVKVTQSSRYLVKRTGEKVFLECVQDMDHENMFWYRQDPGLGLRLIYFSYDVKMKEKGDIPEGYSVSREKKERFSLILESASTNQTSMYLCASSFGLAGGEQYFGPGTRLTVT.

J is TRBJ1-2 and V is TRBV12-3 or TRBV12-4; D is unclear. V was cut by 3 bases and J by 8 bases, with 10 bases left in between. The CDR3 extends over 12 amino acids. The CDR3 protein is CASSFRRYGYTF. Here the CDR3 DNA reads TGTGCCAGCAGTTTTAGGCGGTACGGCTACACCTTC.

The rearrangement uses TRBV24-1 and TRBJ1-2; 8 bases agree with TRBD1. V was pared by 3 bases and J by 8 bases, with 4 bases of the junction left unmatched. This CDR3 spans 13 amino acids. Germline assignment: CDR1 KGHDR and CDR2 SFDVKD. The DNA of the CDR3 is TGTGCCACCAGTGATCTGACAGGGGAGGGCTACACCTTC. Protein sequence: CATSDLTGEGYTF.